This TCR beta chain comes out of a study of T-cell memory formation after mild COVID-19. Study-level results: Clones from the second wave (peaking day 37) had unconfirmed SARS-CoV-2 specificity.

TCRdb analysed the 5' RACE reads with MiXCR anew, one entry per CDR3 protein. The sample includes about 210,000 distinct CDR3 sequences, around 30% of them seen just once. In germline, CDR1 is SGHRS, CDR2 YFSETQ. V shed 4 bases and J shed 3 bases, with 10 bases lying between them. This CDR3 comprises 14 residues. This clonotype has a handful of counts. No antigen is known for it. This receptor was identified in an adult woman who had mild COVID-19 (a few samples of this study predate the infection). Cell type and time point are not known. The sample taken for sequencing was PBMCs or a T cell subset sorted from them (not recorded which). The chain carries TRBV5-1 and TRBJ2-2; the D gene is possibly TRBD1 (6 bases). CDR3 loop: CASSRRQDTGELFF. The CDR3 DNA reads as TGCGCCAGCAGCCGTCGACAGGACACCGGGGAGCTGTTTTTT. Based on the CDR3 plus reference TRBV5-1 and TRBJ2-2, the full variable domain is KAGVTQTPRYLIKTRGQQVTLSCSPISGHRSVSWYQQTPGQGLQFLFEYFSETQRNKGNFPGRFSGRQFSNSRSEMNVSTLELGDSALYLCASSRRQDTGELFFGEGSRLTVL.